The 21 T cell receptor beta chains in this list originate from one sample, sequenced in a study of T cell responses to AZD1222 COVID-19 vaccine. Produced via immunoSEQ multiplex PCR; TCRdb's table is partial and in-frame only. Found here are some 81,000 clones, 75% to 95% of them singletons; the top ten hold more than 9%. The sequencing used peripheral blood, collected 28 days after the second AZD1222 dose. The receptors here all came from an adult who received the AZD1222 COVID-19 vaccine.

The chain is built from TRBV12-3 or TRBV12-4 and TRBJ1-5; D is undetermined. The CDR3 contains 12 residues. V gave up 6 bases and J gave up 9 bases, with 12 bases separating them. CDR3 nucleotides: TGTGCCAGCAGCTCCCCCTTTACGCCCCAGCATTTT. Amino acids: CASSSPFTPQHF.

The chain couples TRBV18 to TRBJ1-1; D unclear. V dropped 8 bases and J dropped 2 bases, with 9 bases sitting between them. Germline-derived CDR1 and CDR2 are KGHSH and LQKENI. The CDR3 loop spans 12 amino acids. CDR3 coding DNA: TGTGCCAGCAGCGGACTTAACACTGAAGCTTTCTTT. Translation gives CASSGLNTEAFF.

The chain recombines TRBV21-1 with TRBJ2-2; no check of the table's D call, TRBD1, against the DNA was made. TRBV21-1 is annotated as a pseudogene. This CDR3 has 15 amino acids. The CDR3 DNA is TGTGCCAGCAGCACCCGGGACAGGGACACCGGGGAGCTGTTTTTT. Translated: CASSTRDRDTGELFF.

The V and J genes are TRBV13 and TRBJ1-2; no clear D. This CDR3 is built from 11 residues. With 4 bases removed from V and 8 bases from J, the gap between germline ends came to 8 bases. Germline V CDR1 and CDR2: PRHDT, FYEKMQ (reference sequence). CDR3 nucleotide sequence: TGTGCCAGCAGCTACTGGCCCGGCTACACCTTC. This sequence encodes CASSYWPGYTF.

The chain uses TRBV11-3 and TRBJ2-5; the D is unclear. Trimming shortened V by 8 bases and J by 5 bases, and 9 bases separated the two germline ends. There are 11 residues in the CDR3. The germline V gene has CDR1 SGHNT and CDR2 YENEEA. The CDR3 sequence is CASPKGETQYF. The CDR3 DNA sequence: TGTGCCAGCCCCAAAGGTGAGACCCAGTACTTC.

The genes are TRBV21-1 and TRBJ2-3; the tabulated D call, TRBD1, remains unverified against the DNA. TRBV21-1 is described as a pseudogene. This CDR3 contains 15 residues. The CDR3 DNA sequence: TGTGCCAGCAGCCCCAGGGGTCCAAGCACAGATACGCAGTATTTT. Translating it yields CASSPRGPSTDTQYF.

Concerning this clone itself: Compared with germline, one end of the junction differs, possibly owing to a read error. The CDR3 spells CASSLDRNTEAFF. CDR3 sequence (DNA): TGTGCTAGCAGCTTAGATAGGAACACTGAAGCTTTCTTT. The chain employs TRBV7-7 and TRBJ1-1; D remains unclear. The germline CDR1 and CDR2 sequences are SSHAT and FNYEAQ (reference sequence). This CDR3 spans 13 amino acids.

The chain employs TRBV19 and TRBJ1-3; D is uncertain. CDR1 and CDR2 (germline): LNHDA, SQIVND (reference sequence). The CDR3 is 14 residues long. Trimming pared 5 bases from V and 1 base from J, leaving 9 bases between. The CDR3 spells CASSAGPSGNTIYF. The CDR3 bases are TGTGCCAGTAGTGCCGGACCTTCTGGAAACACCATATATTTT.

This clone was seen just once. V gene TRBV6-1 combines with J gene TRBJ1-6; maybe TRBD1 (6 bases). The germline V gene encodes CDR1 MNHNS and CDR2 SASEGT. Trimming took 1 base from V and 5 from J, leaving 12 bases between them. The CDR3 loop spans 16 amino acids. CDR3 bases: TGTGCCAGCAGTGAAGATGGCAGGGGCGATAATTCACCCCTCCACTTT. It is translated as CASSEDGRGDNSPLHF.

This chain connects TRBV5-8 to TRBJ1-3; a possible D gene is TRBD1 (5 bases). Germline CDR1 is SGHTS and CDR2 is YDEGEE. V was cut by 4 bases and J by 8 bases, with 13 bases left in between. This CDR3 contains 13 residues. The CDR3 DNA is TGTGCCAGCAGCCTCAGGGAGTTACACACCATATATTTT. Amino acids: CASSLRELHTIYF.

V gene TRBV27 combines with J gene TRBJ2-1, with TRBD2 matching over 10 bases. This CDR3 is 16 amino acids long. Trimming took 3 bases from V and 4 from J; bases not matched to a gene: 6. CDR1 and CDR2 (germline): MNHEY, SMNVEV (reference sequence). The CDR3 DNA follows: TGTGCCAGCAGTTTTGTAGCTAGCGGGAGATACAATGAGCAGTTCTTC. Translated, it gives CASSFVASGRYNEQFF.

V gene TRBV10-3 combines with J gene TRBJ1-1; no clear D. Germline V gene data show CDR1 as ENHRY and CDR2 as SYGVKD. CDR3 size: 11 residues. Trimming took off 6 bases at V and 7 bases at J, with 9 bases between the two ends. The CDR3 DNA reads as TGTGCCATCAGATCGGAGGTTGAAGCTTTCTTT. Translation gives CAIRSEVEAFF.

This clone was seen just once. The chain uses TRBV5-5 and TRBJ2-5, with 7 nucleotides matching TRBD2. CDR3 size: 14 residues. Germline V lookup: CDR1 SGHKS, CDR2 YYEKEE (reference sequence). V was pared by 4 bases and J by 1 base, with 4 bases of the junction left unmatched. The CDR3 loop reads CASSQGGVQETQYF. The CDR3 DNA follows: TGTGCCAGCAGCCAGGGAGGGGTCCAAGAGACCCAGTACTTC.

For this clone: The identical CDR3 is also encoded by other nucleotide sequences in the sample. The chain uses TRBV7-6 and TRBJ2-2; D uncertain. CDR1 and CDR2 (germline): SGHVS, FNYEAQ. V lost 1 base, J lost 2 bases, and 2 bases lay in between. The CDR3 runs 13 residues. In nucleotides, the CDR3 is TGTGCCAGCAGCTTAGGTAACACCGGGGAGCTGTTTTTT. Amino acid sequence: CASSLGNTGELFF.

This clone was seen once. The chain links TRBV3-1 (or the pseudogene TRBV3-2) to TRBJ1-2; weak D call: TRBD1 (5 bases). The CDR3 totals 12 residues. V lost 1 base, J lost 8 bases, and 8 bases lay in between. CDR1 LGHDT and CDR2 YNNKEL come from the germline V gene (reference sequence). This CDR3 reads CASSQGGGGYTF. The CDR3 DNA follows: TGTGCCAGCAGCCAAGGGGGGGGAGGCTACACCTTC.

The V and J genes are TRBV19 and TRBJ2-3; TRBD2 matches 9 bases. The CDR3 length is 14 residues. Per the germline V gene, CDR1 is LNHDA and CDR2 is SQIVND (reference sequence). J lost 6 bases, V lost 11 bases, and 12 bases had no gene match. DNA for the CDR3: TGTGCCTCTAATCGGCTAGCGGGGACCGATACGCAGTATTTT. As protein: CASNRLAGTDTQYF.

In regard to this clone: The junction departs from the called germline gene at one end, perhaps through a read error. The chain employs TRBV6-6 and TRBJ2-5; D perhaps matches TRBD2 (6 bases). Germline V gene sequence: CDR1 MNHNY, CDR2 SVGAGI (reference sequence). The CDR3 contains 15 residues. The CDR3, as DNA: TGTGCCGGCAGCCGGTTGGGCGGGGCACAAGAGACCCAGTACTTC. Amino acid sequence: CAGSRLGGAQETQYF.

This chain connects TRBV19 to TRBJ1-5; D is undetermined. Germline V gene lookup returns CDR1 LNHDA and CDR2 SQIVND (reference sequence). V dropped 5 bases and J dropped 4 bases, with 12 bases sitting between them. The CDR3 is made up of 14 amino acids. This CDR3 reads CASSPQSRNQPQHF. The DNA of the CDR3 is TGTGCCAGTAGTCCCCAGTCCAGGAATCAGCCCCAGCATTTT.

The table lists this clone with a count of one. The CDR3 is CASSQGGQKNSPLHF. In nucleotides, the CDR3 is TGTGCCAGCAGCCAGGGGGGACAGAAAAATTCACCCCTCCACTTT. The chain carries TRBV3-1 (or the pseudogene TRBV3-2) and TRBJ1-6, with 7 bases that match TRBD1. Germline V lookup: CDR1 LGHDT, CDR2 YNNKEL (reference sequence). This CDR3 contains 15 residues. J was trimmed by 7 bases and V by 3 bases; bases with no gene match: 6.

This clone was counted once. The gene calls are TRBV3-1 (or the pseudogene TRBV3-2) and TRBJ2-5; TRBD2 agrees at 9 bases. Trimming at V came to 0 bases and at J to 13 bases, leaving 9 bases not matched to a gene. Germline CDR1 reads LGHDT; CDR2 reads YNNKEL (reference sequence). CDR3 length equals 14 residues. In DNA, the CDR3 is TGTGCCAGCAGCCAAGAGGGCGGGAGGGCCCTTCCGTACTTC. This codes for CASSQEGGRALPYF.

Written as DNA, the CDR3 is TGTGCCAGCAGCTTGAAGGGTCCCTATGGCTACACCTTC. Translating gives CASSLKGPYGYTF. The chain employs TRBV5-4 and TRBJ1-2; unclear D gene. The germline V and J ends were trimmed by 1 base and 4 bases, with 8 bases remaining between them. The CDR3 is made up of 13 amino acids. Germline V lookup: CDR1 SGHNT, CDR2 YYREEE (reference sequence). Based on the CDR3 plus reference TRBV5-4 and TRBJ1-2, the full variable domain is ETGVTQSPTHLIKTRGQQVTLRCSSQSGHNTVSWYQQALGQGPQFIFQYYREEENGRGNFPPRFSGLQFPNYSSELNVNALELDDSALYLCASSLKGPYGYTFGSGTRLTVV.